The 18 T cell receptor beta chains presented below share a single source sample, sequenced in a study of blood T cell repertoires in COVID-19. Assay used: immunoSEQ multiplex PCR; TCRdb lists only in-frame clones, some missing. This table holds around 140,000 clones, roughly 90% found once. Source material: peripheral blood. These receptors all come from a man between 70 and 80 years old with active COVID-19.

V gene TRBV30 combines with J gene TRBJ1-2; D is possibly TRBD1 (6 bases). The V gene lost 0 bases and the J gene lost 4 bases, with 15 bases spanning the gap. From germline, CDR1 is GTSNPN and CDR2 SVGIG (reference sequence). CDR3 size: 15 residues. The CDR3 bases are TGTGCCTGGAGTGTAAGTCGTCGACAGGTCTATGGCTACACCTTC. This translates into CAWSVSRRQVYGYTF.

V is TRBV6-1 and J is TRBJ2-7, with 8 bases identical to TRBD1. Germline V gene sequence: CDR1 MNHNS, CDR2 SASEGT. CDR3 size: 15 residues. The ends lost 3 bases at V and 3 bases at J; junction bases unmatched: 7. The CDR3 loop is CASSDDRGRYYEQYF. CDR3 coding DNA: TGTGCCAGCAGTGACGACAGGGGTCGTTACTACGAGCAGTACTTC.

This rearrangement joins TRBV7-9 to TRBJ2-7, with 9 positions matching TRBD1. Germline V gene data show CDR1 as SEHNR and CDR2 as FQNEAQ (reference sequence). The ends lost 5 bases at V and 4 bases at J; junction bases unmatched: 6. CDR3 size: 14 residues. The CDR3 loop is CASSPGTGIYEQYF. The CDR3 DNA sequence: TGTGCCAGCAGCCCCGGGACAGGGATTTACGAGCAGTACTTC.

The CDR3 protein is CASSSSGGASNEKLFF. The CDR3 bases are TGCGCCAGCAGCTCCTCCGGCGGAGCCTCTAATGAAAAACTGTTTTTT. The V call is TRBV5-1, the J call TRBJ1-4, with D uncertain. The V and J ends lost 3 bases and 3 bases respectively, with 15 bases between them. Germline-derived CDR1 and CDR2 are SGHRS and YFSETQ. The CDR3 has 16 residues.

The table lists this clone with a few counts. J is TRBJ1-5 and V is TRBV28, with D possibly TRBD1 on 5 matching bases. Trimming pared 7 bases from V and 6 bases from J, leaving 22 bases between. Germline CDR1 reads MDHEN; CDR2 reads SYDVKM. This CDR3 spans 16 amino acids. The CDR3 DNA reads TGTGCCAGCAAGGGAGGCCCCGGGACCCAAAGTCAGCCCCAGCATTTT. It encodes CASKGGPGTQSQPQHF.

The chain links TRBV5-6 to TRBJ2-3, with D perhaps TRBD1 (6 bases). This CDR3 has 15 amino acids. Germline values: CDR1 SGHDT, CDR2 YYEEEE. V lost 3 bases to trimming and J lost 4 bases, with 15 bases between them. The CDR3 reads CASSSGTSRADTQYF. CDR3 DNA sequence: TGTGCCAGCAGCTCCGGGACATCTAGGGCAGATACGCAGTATTTT.

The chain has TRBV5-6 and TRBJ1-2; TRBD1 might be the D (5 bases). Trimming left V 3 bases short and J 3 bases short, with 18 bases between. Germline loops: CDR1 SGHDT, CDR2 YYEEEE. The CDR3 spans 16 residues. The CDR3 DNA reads TGTGCCAGCAGCTCCCAGACCTCGACAGATTACTATGGCTACACCTTC. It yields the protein CASSSQTSTDYYGYTF.

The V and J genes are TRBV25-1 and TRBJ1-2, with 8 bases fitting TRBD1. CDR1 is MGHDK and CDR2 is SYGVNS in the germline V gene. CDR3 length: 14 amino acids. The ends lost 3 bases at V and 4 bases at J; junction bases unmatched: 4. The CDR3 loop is CASSDTGGAYGYTF. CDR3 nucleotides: TGTGCCAGCAGTGACACAGGGGGTGCCTATGGCTACACCTTC.

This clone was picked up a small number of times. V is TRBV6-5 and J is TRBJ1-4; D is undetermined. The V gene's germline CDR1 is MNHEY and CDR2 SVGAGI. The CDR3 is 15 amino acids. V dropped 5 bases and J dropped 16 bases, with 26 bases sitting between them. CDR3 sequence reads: CASSPKLIDWIPGFF. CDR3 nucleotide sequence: TGTGCCAGCAGTCCAAAGCTAATCGACTGGATCCCGGGGTTTTTT.

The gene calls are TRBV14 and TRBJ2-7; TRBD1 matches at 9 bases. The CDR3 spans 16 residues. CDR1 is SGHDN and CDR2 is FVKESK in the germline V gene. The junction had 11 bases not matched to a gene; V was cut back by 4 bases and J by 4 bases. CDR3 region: CASSPRLGTGPYEQYF. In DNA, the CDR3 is TGTGCCAGCAGCCCGCGCCTCGGGACAGGGCCGTACGAGCAGTACTTC.

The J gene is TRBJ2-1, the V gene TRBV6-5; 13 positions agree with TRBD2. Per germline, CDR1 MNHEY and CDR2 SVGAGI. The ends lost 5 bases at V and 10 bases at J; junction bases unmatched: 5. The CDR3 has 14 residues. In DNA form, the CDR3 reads TGTGCCAGCAGTACTAGCGGGAGGGCTTTAGAGCAGTTCTTC. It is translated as CASSTSGRALEQFF.

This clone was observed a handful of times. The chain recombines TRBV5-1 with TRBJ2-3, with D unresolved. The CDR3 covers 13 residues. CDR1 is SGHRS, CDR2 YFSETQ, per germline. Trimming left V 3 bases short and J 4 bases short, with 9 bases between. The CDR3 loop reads CASSSPVPDTQYF. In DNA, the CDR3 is TGCGCCAGCAGCTCCCCCGTCCCAGATACGCAGTATTTT.

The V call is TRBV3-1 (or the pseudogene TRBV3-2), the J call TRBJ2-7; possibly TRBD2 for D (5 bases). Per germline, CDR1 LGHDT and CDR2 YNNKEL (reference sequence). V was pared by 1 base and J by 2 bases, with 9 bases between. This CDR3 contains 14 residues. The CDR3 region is CASSQGGPPYEQYF. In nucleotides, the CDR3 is TGTGCCAGCAGCCAAGGCGGGCCGCCCTACGAGCAGTACTTC.

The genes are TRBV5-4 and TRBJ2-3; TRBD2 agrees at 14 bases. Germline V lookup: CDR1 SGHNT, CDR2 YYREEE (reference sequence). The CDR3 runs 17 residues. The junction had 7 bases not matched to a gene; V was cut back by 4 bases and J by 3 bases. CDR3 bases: TGTGCCAGCAGCCCCAGGACTAGCGGGAGGAAAACAGATACGCAGTATTTT. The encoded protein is CASSPRTSGRKTDTQYF.

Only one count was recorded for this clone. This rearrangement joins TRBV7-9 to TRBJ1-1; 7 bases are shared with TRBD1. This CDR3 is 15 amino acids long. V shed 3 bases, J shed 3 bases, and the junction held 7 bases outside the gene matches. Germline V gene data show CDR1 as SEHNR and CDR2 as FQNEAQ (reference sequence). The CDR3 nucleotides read TGTGCCAGCAGCTTGAGGGGGCGGACATACACTGAAGCTTTCTTT. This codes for CASSLRGRTYTEAFF.

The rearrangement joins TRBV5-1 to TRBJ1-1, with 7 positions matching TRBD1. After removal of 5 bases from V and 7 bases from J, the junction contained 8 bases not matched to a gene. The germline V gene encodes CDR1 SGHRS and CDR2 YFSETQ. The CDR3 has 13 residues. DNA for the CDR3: TGCGCCAGCAGTCCCCAGGGGGAAGGTGAAGCTTTCTTT. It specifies CASSPQGEGEAFF. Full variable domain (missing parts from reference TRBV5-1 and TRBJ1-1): KAGVTQTPRYLIKTRGQQVTLSCSPISGHRSVSWYQQTPGQGLQFLFEYFSETQRNKGNFPGRFSGRQFSNSRSEMNVSTLELGDSALYLCASSPQGEGEAFFGQGTRLTVV.

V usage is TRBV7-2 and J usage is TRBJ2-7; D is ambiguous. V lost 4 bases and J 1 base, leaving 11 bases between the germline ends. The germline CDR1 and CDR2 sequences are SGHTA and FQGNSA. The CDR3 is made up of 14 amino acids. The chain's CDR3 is CASSSTDKSYEQYF. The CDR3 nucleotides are TGTGCCAGCAGCTCCACCGACAAGTCCTACGAGCAGTACTTC.

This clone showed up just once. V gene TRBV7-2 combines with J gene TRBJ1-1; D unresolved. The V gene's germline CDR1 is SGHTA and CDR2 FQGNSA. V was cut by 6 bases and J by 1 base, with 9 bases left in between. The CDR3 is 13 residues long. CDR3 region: CASRLQSNTEAFF. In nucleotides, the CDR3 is TGTGCCAGCAGGCTCCAGTCGAACACTGAAGCTTTCTTT.